A single sample gave rise to the 20 T cell receptor beta chains below, sequenced in a study of Ad26.COV2.S vaccination and SARS-CoV-2 variants. Assay used: immunoSEQ multiplex PCR; TCRdb lists only in-frame clones, some missing. The data hold over 130,000 clones, with 70% to 90% observed a single time. The starting material was peripheral blood, obtained after recovery from COVID-19. Receptors originate from a human donor who had recovered from COVID-19.

J is TRBJ1-2 and V is TRBV29-1, with TRBD1 matching 9 bases. Germline lookup yields CDR1 SQVTM and CDR2 ANQGSEA. This CDR3 has 15 residues. Unmatched junction bases numbered 11, after V lost 7 bases and J lost 2 bases. CDR3 in amino acids: CSAADRDRANYGYTF. CDR3 bases: TGCAGCGCCGCCGACAGGGACAGGGCGAACTATGGCTACACCTTC.

This rearrangement joins TRBV27 to TRBJ2-1; 11 bases are shared with TRBD1. After removal of 6 bases from V and 7 bases from J, the junction contained 8 bases not matched to a gene. Germline lookup yields CDR1 MNHEY and CDR2 SMNVEV (reference sequence). CDR3 length: 15 residues. The CDR3 DNA sequence: TGTGCCAGCAGCCAGTCGGGGACAGGGGGTAATGAGCAGTTCTTC. It encodes CASSQSGTGGNEQFF.

A single count supports this clone. V and J are TRBV11-3 and TRBJ2-1; D assignment may be TRBD1 or TRBD2 (6 bases each). The CDR3 has 13 residues. Trimming cost V 3 bases and J 7 bases, with 10 bases left between them. CDR1 is SGHNT and CDR2 is YENEEA in the germline V gene. The CDR3 DNA sequence: TGTGCCAGCAGCTTGGGGGGCGTAAATGAGCAGTTCTTC. Its translation is CASSLGGVNEQFF.

V gene TRBV19 combines with J gene TRBJ2-2; TRBD2 might be the D (5 bases). V lost 3 bases, J lost 8 bases, and 7 bases lay in between. The CDR3 covers 12 residues. CDR1 and CDR2 from the germline V gene are LNHDA and SQIVND (reference sequence). In DNA form, the CDR3 reads TGTGCCAGTAGTATTCGGGGAGGGGAGCTGTTTTTT. This gives the protein CASSIRGGELFF.

The genes are TRBV6-6 and TRBJ1-1, with D perhaps matching TRBD1 (5 bases). The CDR3 is 13 amino acids. CDR1 and CDR2 from the germline V gene are MNHNY and SVGAGI (reference sequence). Trimming shortened V by 8 bases and J by 0 bases, and 10 bases separated the two germline ends. CDR3 loop: CASGLDMNTEAFF. DNA of the CDR3: TGTGCCAGCGGACTGGACATGAACACTGAAGCTTTCTTT.

The genes are TRBV28 and TRBJ1-2; 10 bases are shared with TRBD1. CDR3 length: 17 residues. V shed 5 bases and J 0 bases; nucleotides not matched to a gene: 9. Germline V gives CDR1 MDHEN, CDR2 SYDVKM. This chain's CDR3 is CASSPGQGIPTNYGYTF. CDR3 in DNA: TGTGCCAGCAGTCCGGGACAGGGGATCCCAACTAACTATGGCTACACCTTC.

CDR3 sequence (DNA): TGTGCCAGCAGCTTAGGGACGCCAGATACGCAGTATTTT. This sequence encodes CASSLGTPDTQYF. The chain links TRBV7-9 to TRBJ2-3; D remains unclear. Germline values: CDR1 SEHNR, CDR2 FQNEAQ (reference sequence). The ends were cut back, 1 base at V and 4 bases at J, with 6 bases in the middle. This CDR3 spans 13 amino acids. Based on the CDR3 plus reference TRBV7-9 and TRBJ2-3, the full variable domain is DTGVSQNPRHKITKRGQNVTFRCDPISEHNRLYWYRQTLGQGPEFLTYFQNEAQLEKSRLLSDRFSAERPKGSFSTLEIQRTEQGDSAMYLCASSLGTPDTQYFGPGTRLTVL.

In this sample, this clone turned up a few times. The rearrangement uses TRBV6-2 or TRBV6-3 and TRBJ2-7; 7 bases are a match to TRBD2. Germline loops: CDR1 MNHEY, CDR2 SVGEGT. This CDR3 contains 14 residues. With 6 bases clipped from V and 5 bases from J, the junction kept 10 bases outside the gene matches. The CDR3 region has the DNA TGTGCCAGCAGCCACGGAGCGGGAACGAACGAGCAGTACTTC. Its protein is CASSHGAGTNEQYF.

In this sample, this clone turned up a few times. V is TRBV18 and J is TRBJ1-1; D remains unclear. The CDR3 is 14 residues long. Trimming stripped 2 bases from V and 1 base from J, with 8 bases between. Germline V CDR1 and CDR2: KGHSH, LQKENI. The CDR3 protein is CASSPSRGNTEAFF. CDR3 DNA: TGTGCCAGCTCACCAAGTCGGGGGAACACTGAAGCTTTCTTT.

This chain uses TRBV5-6 with TRBJ1-6, with 8 bases matching TRBD1. CDR3 length: 17 amino acids. The V segment lost 4 bases and the J segment 10 bases; nucleotides outside the gene matches: 16. Germline CDR1 is SGHDT and CDR2 is YYEEEE. The CDR3 sequence: CASSPSSSGQGSSPLHF. For the CDR3, the DNA is TGTGCCAGCAGCCCCTCCTCCAGTGGACAGGGAAGCTCACCCCTCCACTTT.

This clone was recorded only once. V and J are TRBV28 and TRBJ2-6; D is perhaps TRBD1 (6 bases). V was shortened by 2 bases and J by 0 bases, with 17 bases between the two germline ends. The CDR3 is made up of 19 amino acids. Germline-derived CDR1 and CDR2 are MDHEN and SYDVKM. Written as DNA, the CDR3 is TGTGCCAGCAGTTTAGAATTGGACAGCCGACCCTCTGGGGCCAACGTCCTGACTTTC. Translating it yields CASSLELDSRPSGANVLTF.

The chain couples TRBV7-6 to TRBJ2-1; perhaps TRBD1 as D (5 bases). V lost 5 bases to trimming and J lost 0 bases, with 11 bases between them. CDR1 SGHVS and CDR2 FNYEAQ come from the germline V gene. The CDR3 has 15 amino acids. The CDR3 loop is CASSATGASYNEQFF. CDR3 sequence (DNA): TGTGCCAGCAGCGCAACTGGGGCCTCCTACAATGAGCAGTTCTTC.

This clone has just one count. The J gene is TRBJ1-4, the V gene TRBV5-6; 11 bases agree with TRBD1. The J segment lost 8 bases and the V segment lost 1 base, leaving 4 bases of the junction unmatched. Germline V gives CDR1 SGHDT, CDR2 YYEEEE. The CDR3 loop spans 15 amino acids. CDR3 loop: CASSLRGTGGEKLFF. Written as DNA, the CDR3 is TGTGCCAGCAGCTTGAGGGGGACAGGGGGAGAAAAACTGTTTTTT. Supplemented by reference TRBV5-6 and TRBJ1-4, the full variable domain reads DAGVTQSPTHLIKTRGQQVTLRCSPKSGHDTVSWYQQALGQGPQFIFQYYEEEERQRGNFPDRFSGHQFPNYSSELNVNALLLGDSALYLCASSLRGTGGEKLFFGSGTQLSVL.

This rearrangement joins TRBV21-1 to TRBJ2-7. TRBV21-1 is annotated as a pseudogene. The CDR3 length is 11 residues. CDR3 in amino acids: CASSKDAQQYF. DNA for the CDR3: TGTGCCAGCAGCAAGGATGCTCAGCAGTACTTC.

The CDR3 here is CASSRDGEETQYF. CDR3 DNA sequence: TGCGCCAGCAGCCGGGACGGGGAAGAGACCCAGTACTTC. The chain joins TRBV4-1 to TRBJ2-5; D is tentatively TRBD1 or TRBD2 (5 bases each). The germline CDR1 and CDR2 sequences are MGHRA and YSYEKL. This CDR3 comprises 13 residues. Trimming pared 4 bases from V and 3 bases from J, leaving 9 bases between.

The rearrangement links TRBV6-5 to TRBJ1-2; possibly TRBD1 for D (6 bases). Germline V gene data show CDR1 as MNHEY and CDR2 as SVGAGI. The V gene lost 3 bases and the J gene lost 4 bases, with 12 bases spanning the gap. The CDR3 extends over 14 amino acids. Here the CDR3 DNA reads TGTGCCAGCAGTTATGGGGGGCGCGGCTATGGCTACACCTTC. Its translation is CASSYGGRGYGYTF.

The chain is built from TRBV25-1 and TRBJ1-1, with a tentative D call TRBD1 (5 bases). This CDR3 has 15 amino acids. Trimming took off 4 bases at V and 4 bases at J, with 16 bases between the two ends. The germline gives CDR1 MGHDK, CDR2 SYGVNS. The CDR3 DNA follows: TGTGCCAGCAGTGGGAGCAGGGTATCGAGCACTGAAGCTTTCTTT. It codes for CASSGSRVSSTEAFF.

This chain uses TRBV29-1 with TRBJ2-7, with TRBD1 matching over 9 bases. This CDR3 comprises 12 residues. Trimming cost V 4 bases and J 5 bases; bases outside gene matches: 3. Germline CDR1 and CDR2: SQVTM and ANQGSEA. In nucleotides, the CDR3 is TGCAGCGTTGTACAGGGGGCTAACGAGCAGTACTTC. Its protein product is CSVVQGANEQYF.

The chain has TRBV7-9 and TRBJ1-2; TRBD1 agrees at 12 bases. CDR3 size: 18 residues. The ends lost 4 bases at V and 4 bases at J; junction bases unmatched: 13. Germline V gene sequence: CDR1 SEHNR, CDR2 FQNEAQ (reference sequence). The CDR3 is CASSSHRDRGQVGYGYTF. DNA of the CDR3: TGTGCCAGCAGCTCACACCGGGACAGGGGGCAAGTTGGCTATGGCTACACCTTC.

This chain joins TRBV9 and TRBJ2-5; the D gene is possibly TRBD2 (7 bases). There are 15 residues in the CDR3. Germline CDR1 and CDR2: SGDLS and YYNGEE. The V end was cut by 0 bases, the J end by 5 bases, with 14 bases between. For the CDR3, the DNA is TGTGCCAGCAGCGTAGAGGGGGGGGCAATGGAGACCCAGTACTTC. Translating it yields CASSVEGGAMETQYF.